This T cell receptor beta chain was documented in a study of cytomegalovirus exposure and HLA in healthy donors. The PCR made use of 60 Vbeta and 13 Jbeta primers. Produced via immunoSEQ multiplex PCR; TCRdb's table is partial and in-frame only. This table holds some 95,000 clones, roughly 73% found once. The CDR3 has 17 residues. V gave up 0 bases and J gave up 0 bases, with 11 bases separating them. Germline values: CDR1 ENHRY, CDR2 SYGVKD. This clone was observed a single time. The sequenced sample consisted of PBMCs. The gene calls are TRBV10-3 and TRBJ2-2; D ambiguous. The origin of this receptor is a man aged 50 to 60 in good health and CMV-seropositive. In nucleotides, the CDR3 is TGTGCCATCAGTGAGTCTCGACCAGGAACGAACACCGGGGAGCTGTTTTTT. Protein: CAISESRPGTNTGELFF.